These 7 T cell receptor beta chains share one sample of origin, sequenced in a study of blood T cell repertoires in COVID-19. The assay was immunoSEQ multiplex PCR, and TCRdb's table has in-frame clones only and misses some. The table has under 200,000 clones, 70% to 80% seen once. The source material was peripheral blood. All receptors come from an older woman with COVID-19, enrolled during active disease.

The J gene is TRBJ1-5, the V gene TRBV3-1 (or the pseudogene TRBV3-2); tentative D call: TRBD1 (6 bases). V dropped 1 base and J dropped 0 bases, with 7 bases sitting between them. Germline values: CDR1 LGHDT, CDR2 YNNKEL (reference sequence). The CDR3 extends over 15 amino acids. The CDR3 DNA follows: TGTGCCAGCAGCCAAGGGACAGCTAGCAATCAGCCCCAGCATTTT. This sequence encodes CASSQGTASNQPQHF.

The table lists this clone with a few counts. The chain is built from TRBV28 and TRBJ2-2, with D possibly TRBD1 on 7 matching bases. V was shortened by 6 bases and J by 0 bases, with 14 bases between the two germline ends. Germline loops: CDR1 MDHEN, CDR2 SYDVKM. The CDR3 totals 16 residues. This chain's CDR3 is CASSPQGEANTGELFF. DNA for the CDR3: TGTGCCAGCAGCCCCCAGGGGGAGGCGAACACCGGGGAGCTGTTTTTT.

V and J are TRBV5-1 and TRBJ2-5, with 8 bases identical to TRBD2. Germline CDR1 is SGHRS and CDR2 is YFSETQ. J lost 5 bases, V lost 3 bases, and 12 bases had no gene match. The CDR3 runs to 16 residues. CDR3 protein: CASSSSGGVVRETQYF. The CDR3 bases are TGCGCCAGCAGCTCGAGCGGGGGCGTGGTACGGGAGACCCAGTACTTC.

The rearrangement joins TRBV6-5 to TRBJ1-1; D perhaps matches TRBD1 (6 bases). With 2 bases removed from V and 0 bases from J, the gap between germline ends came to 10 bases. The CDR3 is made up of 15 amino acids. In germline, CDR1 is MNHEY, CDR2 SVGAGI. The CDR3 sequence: CASSYLAGVNTEAFF. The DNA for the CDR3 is TGTGCCAGCAGTTACCTCGCAGGGGTGAACACTGAAGCTTTCTTT.

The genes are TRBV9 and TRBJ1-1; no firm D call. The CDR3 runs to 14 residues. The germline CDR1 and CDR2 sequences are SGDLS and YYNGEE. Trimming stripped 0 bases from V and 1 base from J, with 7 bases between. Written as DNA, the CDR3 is TGTGCCAGCAGCGTAGGGTGGCAGAACACTGAAGCTTTCTTT. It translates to CASSVGWQNTEAFF. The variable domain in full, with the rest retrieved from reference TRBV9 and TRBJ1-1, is DSGVTQTPKHLITATGQRVTLRCSPRSGDLSVYWYQQSLDQGLQFLIQYYNGEERAKGNILERFSAQQFPDLHSELNLSSLELGDSALYFCASSVGWQNTEAFFGQGTRLTVV.

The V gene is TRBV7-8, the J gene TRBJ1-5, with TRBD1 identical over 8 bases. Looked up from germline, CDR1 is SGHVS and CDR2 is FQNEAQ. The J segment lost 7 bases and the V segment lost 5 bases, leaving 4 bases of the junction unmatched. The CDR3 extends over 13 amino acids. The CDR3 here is CASSRTGYQPQHF. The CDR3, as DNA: TGTGCCAGCAGCCGGACAGGGTACCAGCCCCAGCATTTT.

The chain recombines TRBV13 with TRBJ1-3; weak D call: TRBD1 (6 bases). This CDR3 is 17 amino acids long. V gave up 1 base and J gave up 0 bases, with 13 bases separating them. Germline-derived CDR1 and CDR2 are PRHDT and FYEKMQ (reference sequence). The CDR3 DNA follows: TGTGCCAGCAGCTTAGATCCTAGGGGACACTCTGGAAACACCATATATTTT. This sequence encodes CASSLDPRGHSGNTIYF.